The present entry profiles one T cell receptor beta chain with its context. Its binding antigen is unknown. No much larger clonotype is one base removed from it; base qualities were not supplied. The sample comes from a study of T cell responses to AZD1222 COVID-19 vaccine (TCRdb year 2021). General notes on the study: AZD1222 recipients with second doses at about 4 weeks or about 12 weeks were pooled, because spike-specific TCR depth and breadth did not differ between schedules. TCR sequencing covered fewer than 250 trial participants: some 210 given two doses of AZD1222 and approximately 25 given two doses of MenACWY control vaccine. Enrollment into the trials was organized by age into subgroups of 18-55, 56-69 and 70-plus years, and those subgroups contained roughly 150, 30 and 60 TCR-sequenced participants, respectively. Study-level results and caveats: Conclusions about previously exposed vaccinees are limited because only 6 or 7 AZD1222 recipients were SARS-CoV-2 seropositive at baseline. Because no day 14 peak-response samples were available, repertoires were characterized only after the peak T cell response. A significant rise in spike-specific TCR breadth and depth was observed after two AZD1222 doses relative to day 0 and relative to MenACWY recipients. The 56-69-year group was small, and its depth increase did not reach significance, likely because of low power. CD4 TCRs associated with the vaccine covered the entire spike protein, and the dominant responses were in regions 160-218 and 743-854. Most participants were white British and females outnumbered males, and the authors suggested that clonal diversity may have been underestimated. Reportedly, close to half of the unique spike-specific TCRs recognized epitopes lying outside the regions that are mutated in the B.1.351 and B.1.1.7 variants.

The CDR3 regions of human TCRbeta chains were analyzed by immunosequencing. The source study handled its data this way. Repertoire TCRs were matched against a reference library of SARS-CoV-2-specific TCRs generated with the MIRA antigen-specificity platform. Breadth meant the fraction of unique TCRs that were SARS-CoV-2-associated, whereas depth meant the fraction of total T cells that were SARS-CoV-2-associated. Each spike-specific TCR was assigned to its reactive spike region and to a CD4 or CD8 class using the MIRA data. Log10-transformed breadth and depth values were compared by one-way ANOVA with Sidak's multiple comparisons tests. As stored in TCRdb, this immuneACCESS dataset retains in-frame rearrangements with V and J assigned. A fraction of the clones does not appear; measured against another copy, unresolved V genes explain less than half of the discrepancy, and the remainder lacks a known reason. V and J calls and clone size are copied from that table; D and trimming were computed from the DNA. In this sample the table shows approximately 140,000 clones, approximately 94% of which occur a single time. The ten biggest clones cover approximately 5% of the sample.

This sample's time point label indicates: baseline before first vaccination. Vaccinee samples were obtained from the UK trials COV001 and COV002, which included a single-blind randomized controlled phase 2/3 trial of AZD1222 (ChAdOx1 nCoV-19) in healthy adults. For TCRbeta chain sequencing, PBMC samples from trial participants were taken at day 0 and at day 28 after the second dose. The CDR3 contains 16 residues, cysteine and phenylalanine counted. Only CDR3 DNA remains: 48 bases, in frame from the first base. CDR1 SGHRS and CDR2 YFSETQ are derived from the germline V gene. The germline V end is reduced by 1 base and the J end by 1 base; junction bases left unmatched: 3.

This specimen consisted of peripheral blood, obtained on day 0 of AZD1222 vaccination. This receptor chain uses TRBV5-1 and TRBJ2-2; 8 bases in the junction line up with TRBD2. This receptor was obtained from an adult in good health. The CDR3 region reads CASSLRLAGNTGELFF. The nucleotide sequence is TGCGCCAGCAGCTTGAGGCTAGCGGGGAACACCGGGGAGCTGTTTTTT.